The 30 T cell receptor beta chains in this list originate from one sample, sequenced in a study of T-cell memory formation after mild COVID-19. TCRdb ran MiXCR on the 5' RACE reads and lists one entry per CDR3 protein. The table has 550,000 to 600,000 distinct CDR3 sequences, about 20% seen once. The sequencing input was PBMCs or a T cell subset sorted from them (not recorded which). These receptors all come from an adult woman who had mild COVID-19 (a few samples of this study predate the infection). Cell type and time point are not known.

DNA for the CDR3: TGCAGTGCCCCCCGGGACTCCTCATACGAGCAGTACTTC. Its translation: CSAPRDSSYEQYF. V is TRBV20-1 and J is TRBJ2-7; D may be TRBD2 (6 bases). The germline V and J ends were trimmed by 6 bases and 4 bases, with 16 bases remaining between them. This CDR3 has 13 residues. Germline loops: CDR1 DFQATT, CDR2 SNEGSKA (reference sequence).

This clonotype was counted a few times. The chain has TRBV20-1 and TRBJ2-3; D gene unclear. The germline V gene encodes CDR1 DFQATT and CDR2 SNEGSKA (reference sequence). Trimming took 5 bases from V and 5 from J, leaving 14 bases between them. The CDR3 covers 13 residues. This CDR3 reads CSAFHHLGDTQYF. The CDR3 nucleotides read TGCAGTGCTTTCCATCACCTAGGAGATACGCAGTATTTT.

At least ten counts were recorded for this clonotype. The chain uses TRBV7-9 and TRBJ1-1; possibly TRBD1 for D (6 bases). Per germline, CDR1 SEHNR and CDR2 FQNEAQ (reference sequence). Trimming left V 3 bases short and J 1 base short, with 9 bases between. The CDR3 is 14 amino acids. The CDR3 reads CASSLGGQNTEAFF. The CDR3 DNA reads as TGTGCCAGCAGCTTGGGGGGCCAGAACACTGAAGCTTTCTTT.

This clonotype appeared a few times. The chain employs TRBV7-2 and TRBJ2-1; 13 bases agree with TRBD2. CDR3 length equals 18 residues. Germline V gene data show CDR1 as SGHTA and CDR2 as FQGNSA. V lost 5 bases and J lost 5; bases outside the gene matches: 12. The CDR3: CASSLNLLAGGRHNEQFF. The CDR3 DNA is TGTGCCAGCAGCCTAAACTTACTAGCGGGGGGGCGTCACAATGAGCAGTTCTTC.

This clonotype was seen many times. The genes are TRBV6-6 and TRBJ2-5; D may be TRBD2 (7 bases). The V gene's germline CDR1 is MNHNY and CDR2 SVGAGI (reference sequence). V shed 1 base and J shed 4 bases, with 10 bases lying between them. The CDR3 extends over 14 amino acids. CDR3 nucleotide sequence: TGTGCCAGCAGTTACTATAGGGGGGGAGAGACCCAGTACTTC. It encodes CASSYYRGGETQYF.

The table lists this clonotype with a few counts. The CDR3 loop reads CASSPGESHYEQYF. CDR3 DNA: TGTGCCAGCAGTCCAGGGGAGAGCCACTACGAGCAGTACTTC. V is TRBV6-2 or TRBV6-3 and J is TRBJ2-7; possible D gene TRBD1, 6 bases. Germline V gene sequence: CDR1 MNHEY, CDR2 SVGEGT. V was cut by 5 bases and J by 3 bases, with 14 bases left in between. The CDR3 contains 14 residues.

V usage is TRBV5-1 and J usage is TRBJ1-2; D is possibly TRBD1 (5 bases). CDR1 is SGHRS, CDR2 YFSETQ, per germline. CDR3 length: 15 residues. Trimming stripped 3 bases from V and 2 bases from J, with 14 bases between. The chain's CDR3 is CASSSRTNLNYGYTF. CDR3 in DNA: TGCGCCAGCAGCTCTAGGACAAATCTAAACTATGGCTACACCTTC. The complete variable domain, with remaining parts taken from reference TRBV5-1 and TRBJ1-2, reads KAGVTQTPRYLIKTRGQQVTLSCSPISGHRSVSWYQQTPGQGLQFLFEYFSETQRNKGNFPGRFSGRQFSNSRSEMNVSTLELGDSALYLCASSSRTNLNYGYTFGSGTRLTVV.

This sequence joins TRBV2 and TRBJ2-7; D may be TRBD1 (6 bases). The CDR3 consists of 14 residues. Germline CDR1 SNHLY, CDR2 FYNNEI. Trimming took off 4 bases at V and 3 bases at J, with 13 bases between the two ends. CDR3 region: CASSAEWGHYEQYF. The DNA of the CDR3 is TGTGCCAGCAGTGCCGAGTGGGGGCACTACGAGCAGTACTTC.

The DNA of the CDR3 is TGCGCCAGCAGCCCAGAACAGGGGAGATTTGGCTACACCTTC. Translation: CASSPEQGRFGYTF. The chain is built from TRBV4-1 and TRBJ1-2, with 7 bases matching TRBD1. The V segment lost 4 bases and the J segment 7 bases; nucleotides outside the gene matches: 9. The germline gives CDR1 MGHRA, CDR2 YSYEKL. CDR3 length: 14 residues.

The table lists this clonotype with a few counts. V usage is TRBV29-1 and J usage is TRBJ2-1, with 7 bases fitting TRBD1. This CDR3 contains 16 residues. Trimming took 6 bases from V and 1 from J; bases not matched to a gene: 12. Germline lookup yields CDR1 SQVTM and CDR2 ANQGSEA. DNA of the CDR3: TGCAGCGTGCCAGAACAGGGGCAATTTTCCTACAATGAGCAGTTCTTC. Its translation: CSVPEQGQFSYNEQFF.

J is TRBJ2-1 and V is TRBV15; 10 bases map to TRBD2. V trimming: 0 bases; J trimming: 9 bases; junction bases outside the gene matches: 8. Germline assignment: CDR1 LNHNV and CDR2 YYDKDF (reference sequence). This CDR3 comprises 16 residues. CDR3: CATSRELAGSAGEQFF. The CDR3 bases are TGTGCCACCAGCAGAGAACTAGCGGGAAGTGCTGGTGAGCAGTTCTTC.

CDR3 residues: CASSLSLVTNNEQFF. Here the CDR3 DNA reads TGTGCCAGCAGCTTATCACTAGTTACCAACAATGAGCAGTTCTTC. V usage is TRBV7-8 and J usage is TRBJ2-1; tentatively, D is TRBD2 (5 bases). V lost 2 bases to trimming and J lost 5 bases, with 13 bases between them. CDR1 and CDR2 (germline): SGHVS, FQNEAQ. There are 15 residues in the CDR3.

This clonotype appeared a few times. V and J are TRBV18 and TRBJ1-4; 9 nucleotides align to TRBD1. Looked up from germline, CDR1 is KGHSH and CDR2 is LQKENI. V gave up 3 bases and J gave up 4 bases; unmatched junction bases: 3. The CDR3 consists of 15 residues. Written as DNA, the CDR3 is TGTGCCAGCTCACCCACGGGACAGGGTAATGAAAAACTGTTTTTT. Encoded protein: CASSPTGQGNEKLFF.

This clonotype showed up just a few times. V usage is TRBV6-2 or TRBV6-3 and J usage is TRBJ2-3; D not resolved. CDR1 and CDR2 (germline): MNHEY, SVGEGT. The CDR3 sequence is 13 residues long. The V and J ends lost 5 bases and 6 bases respectively, with 12 bases between them. The CDR3 loop is CASSQDGADTQYF. The CDR3 nucleotides are TGTGCCAGCAGTCAGGACGGAGCTGATACGCAGTATTTT.

This chain uses TRBV24-1 with TRBJ2-5, with TRBD2 matching over 9 bases. CDR1 and CDR2 from the germline V gene are KGHDR and SFDVKD. There are 16 residues in the CDR3. The V gene end was trimmed by 7 bases and the J gene end by 3 bases; junction bases not matched to a gene: 11. The CDR3, as DNA: TGTGCCACCAGAAGGGGGGCGGGAGGGCCAGAAGAGACCCAGTACTTC. This translates into CATRRGAGGPEETQYF.

This chain joins TRBV29-1 and TRBJ2-2, with a possible D match to TRBD2 (6 bases). This CDR3 region has 13 residues. Germline V CDR1 and CDR2: SQVTM, ANQGSEA. V was trimmed by 7 bases and J by 4 bases, leaving 13 bases between them. In DNA form, the CDR3 reads TGCAGCGCGACTAGTTTGAGCACCGGGGAGCTGTTTTTT. Encoded protein: CSATSLSTGELFF.

This clonotype was counted only a few times. V is TRBV9 and J is TRBJ1-1, with 10 bases matching TRBD1. The CDR3 spans 15 residues. The V segment lost 4 bases and the J segment 7 bases; nucleotides outside the gene matches: 10. CDR1 is SGDLS, CDR2 YYNGEE, per germline. For the CDR3, the DNA is TGTGCCAGCAGCCCGGGGACAGGGGCCAACCTTGAAGCTTTCTTT. Residues: CASSPGTGANLEAFF. The full variable domain, in which reference TRBV9 and TRBJ1-1 provide the parts outside the CDR3, is DSGVTQTPKHLITATGQRVTLRCSPRSGDLSVYWYQQSLDQGLQFLIQYYNGEERAKGNILERFSAQQFPDLHSELNLSSLELGDSALYFCASSPGTGANLEAFFGQGTRLTVV.

The chain combines TRBV28 with TRBJ2-5; D remains unclear. Trimming left V 4 bases short and J 4 bases short, with 10 bases between. The CDR3 loop spans 13 amino acids. The germline gives CDR1 MDHEN, CDR2 SYDVKM. The chain's CDR3 is CASSWSDGETQYF. For the CDR3, the DNA is TGTGCCAGCAGTTGGTCGGACGGAGAGACCCAGTACTTC.

This clonotype was detected only a few times. The gene calls are TRBV19 and TRBJ1-4; tentative D call: TRBD1 (5 bases). This CDR3 spans 11 amino acids. Germline CDR1 and CDR2: LNHDA and SQIVND (reference sequence). V lost 9 bases, J lost 11 bases, and 13 bases lay in between. CDR3 amino acids: CASLEGMKLFF. The DNA of the CDR3 is TGTGCCAGCTTGGAGGGGATGAAACTGTTTTTT.

This clonotype was seen only a few times. The J gene is TRBJ1-5, the V gene TRBV5-4; a weak D match, TRBD1 (6 bases). CDR3 size: 14 residues. The V gene's germline CDR1 is SGHNT and CDR2 YYREEE (reference sequence). V gave up 2 bases and J gave up 1 base, with 7 bases separating them. As DNA, the CDR3 is TGTGCCAGCAGCTTTCAGGGGAGCAATCAGCCCCAGCATTTT. Its translation: CASSFQGSNQPQHF.

This clonotype showed up just a few times. The J gene is TRBJ1-2, the V gene TRBV9, with D uncertain. Germline V lookup: CDR1 SGDLS, CDR2 YYNGEE. The CDR3 sequence is 15 residues long. Trimming shortened V by 2 bases and J by 2 bases, and 13 bases separated the two germline ends. CDR3 bases: TGTGCCAGCAGCGTCTCGAGGGTGGGCAACTATGGCTACACCTTC. Translating it yields CASSVSRVGNYGYTF.

This clonotype was picked up a small number of times. This sequence joins TRBV27 and TRBJ1-1; 10 bases match TRBD1. The CDR3 extends over 14 amino acids. The V and J ends lost 7 bases and 6 bases, in that order; junction bases with no gene match: 8. Germline CDR1 MNHEY, CDR2 SMNVEV (reference sequence). The CDR3 region is CASTSDRGEAEAFF. The CDR3 DNA reads as TGTGCCAGCACTTCGGACAGGGGGGAAGCTGAAGCTTTCTTT.

V is TRBV6-5 and J is TRBJ2-7, with TRBD2 identical over 7 bases. Germline loops: CDR1 MNHEY, CDR2 SVGAGI. The CDR3 spans 16 residues. Unmatched junction bases numbered 14, after V lost 8 bases and J lost 1 base. CDR3 DNA sequence: TGTGCCAGCTCCTCCGGGGCAAGCGGGGAATCCTACGAGCAGTACTTC. As protein: CASSSGASGESYEQYF.

Only a few counts were recorded for this clonotype. V usage is TRBV7-9 and J usage is TRBJ2-3, with D possibly matching TRBD2 (5 bases). CDR1 and CDR2 from the germline V gene are SEHNR and FQNEAQ (reference sequence). V lost 3 bases and J lost 2, with 12 bases in between. The CDR3 covers 15 residues. DNA for the CDR3: TGTGCCAGCAGCTTCCTCATACGGGACACAGATACGCAGTATTTT. Protein sequence: CASSFLIRDTDTQYF.

CDR3 in amino acids: CATSPVVGGFRNTEAFF. In nucleotides, the CDR3 is TGTGCCACCAGCCCAGTCGTGGGGGGTTTTAGGAACACTGAAGCTTTCTTT. The rearrangement uses TRBV15 and TRBJ1-1; D may be TRBD1 (5 bases). Per germline, CDR1 LNHNV and CDR2 YYDKDF (reference sequence). Deletions cut 5 bases from V and 1 base from J, with 20 bases between. This CDR3 comprises 17 residues.

The chain joins TRBV6-6 to TRBJ2-3, with 8 nucleotides matching TRBD2. Trimming removed 5 bases from V and 3 bases from J; junction bases left unmatched: 16. The CDR3 has 18 residues. Germline lookup yields CDR1 MNHNY and CDR2 SVGAGI (reference sequence). CDR3 sequence: CASSALPGGSGRTDTQYF. In DNA form, the CDR3 reads TGTGCCAGCAGTGCCCTACCGGGGGGGAGCGGGAGAACAGATACGCAGTATTTT.

This chain joins TRBV12-3 or TRBV12-4 and TRBJ2-1; D may match TRBD1 or TRBD2 (5 bases each). The CDR3 length is 12 residues. V lost 5 bases to trimming and J lost 13 bases, with 15 bases between them. This chain's CDR3 is CASSPGGTTQFF. The CDR3 DNA follows: TGTGCCAGCAGTCCGGGTGGGACGACACAGTTCTTC.

This clonotype occurred once. A much larger clone lies a single base off, so this may be a read error. J is TRBJ2-7 and V is TRBV28; D tentatively reads TRBD1 or TRBD2 (5 bases each). Looked up from germline, CDR1 is MDHEN and CDR2 is SYDVKM. The CDR3 has 15 amino acids. CDR3 sequence (DNA): TGTGCCAGCAGTTTATCCCGGGACGGCTCCTACAAGCAGTACTTC. Translated, it gives CASSLSRDGSYKQYF.

V is TRBV3-1 and J is TRBJ1-3, with D unresolved. CDR1 is LGHDT, CDR2 YNNKEL, per germline (reference sequence). V was trimmed by 0 bases and J by 4 bases, leaving 10 bases between them. This CDR3 has 15 amino acids. The CDR3 region is CASSQEKTTGNTIYF. The CDR3 DNA is TGTGCCAGCAGCCAAGAAAAGACCACGGGAAACACCATATATTTT.

This clonotype was seen a handful of times. CDR3 amino acids: CASCGTASYEQYF. The DNA for the CDR3 is TGTGCCAGTTGCGGGACAGCCTCCTACGAGCAGTACTTC. The chain employs TRBV6-2 or TRBV6-3 and TRBJ2-7, with D possibly matching TRBD1 (7 bases). CDR3 size: 13 residues. Germline CDR1 reads MNHEY; CDR2 reads SVGEGT. Trimming left V 9 bases short and J 0 bases short, with 12 bases between.